The source of this T cell receptor beta chain is a study of blood T cell repertoires in COVID-19. Overall study: The United States, Italy and Spain provided the acute and convalescent COVID-19 samples. PBMCs, B-cell-depleted T cells, or T cells were the source of the cDNA or gDNA that made up the material.

This clone was seen only once. Germline V lookup: CDR1 MNHEY, CDR2 SVGAGI. This CDR3 contains 13 residues. The ends were cut back, 2 bases at V and 4 bases at J, with 6 bases in the middle. Study processing details: Reference gene primer amplification gave estimated nucleated cell counts. Sequenced by immunoSEQ multiplex PCR; TCRdb stores in-frame clones only, minus some. V, J and clone size are those of that table, while D and trimming were read from the DNA. The table includes approximately 400,000 clones, about 89% detected once. This chain joins TRBV6-5 and TRBJ1-5; a weak D match, TRBD1 (6 bases). This TCR was recovered from a man aged 40-49 years with acute or convalescent COVID-19. The sequenced material came from peripheral blood. The CDR3 DNA reads as TGTGCCAGCAGTTACGGACAGAATCAGCCCCAGCATTTT. Translated, it gives CASSYGQNQPQHF.